This record looks at one TCR beta chain sequence and its context. The target antigen is unknown. The entry originates in a study of cytomegalovirus exposure and HLA in healthy donors. Study observations and caveats: Cytomegalovirus-associated status was assigned to about 170 TCR beta chains.

Clones were read by immunoSEQ multiplex PCR, and TCRdb kept only the in-frame ones, dropping some. The sample consists of 250,000 or so clones, less than 90% of them appearing once. The V gene lost 0 bases and the J gene lost 7 bases, with 13 bases spanning the gap. Looked up from germline, CDR1 is SGHRS and CDR2 is YFSETQ. CDR3 size: 15 residues. This TCR was recovered from a man aged 18 to 29 in good health and CMV-seropositive. Sequenced: PBMCs. The V call is TRBV5-1, the J call TRBJ1-4; D might be TRBD1 (5 bases). DNA of the CDR3: TGCGCCAGCAGCTTGGCGAGGGGAGGTAGTGAAAAACTGTTTTTT. Encoded protein: CASSLARGGSEKLFF.